Presented here are 25 T cell receptor beta chains from one specimen sequenced in a study of T cells in Graves' hyperthyroidism and ophthalmopathy. Amplification yielded TCR beta CDR3 regions, with RNA transcripts as the source. In the first-round RT-PCR of the TCR CDR3, the HTBI primer set was used. TCRdb used MiXCR to reprocess the multiplex PCR reads, holding one entry per CDR3 protein. Here the sample spans 470,000 or so distinct CDR3 sequences, about 20% being singletons. Sequencing used blood. These receptors were collected from a young man with Graves' hyperthyroidism.

This clonotype was counted at least ten times. The V and J genes are TRBV12-3 or TRBV12-4 and TRBJ2-2, with 7 bases aligning to TRBD1. V lost 8 bases to trimming and J lost 3 bases; unmatched junction nucleotides: 9. The CDR3 contains 15 residues. CDR3 in amino acids: CASGTVARDTGELFF. CDR3 in DNA: TGTGCCAGCGGGACAGTGGCCAGGGACACCGGGGAGCTGTTTTTT.

The genes are TRBV11-2 and TRBJ2-7; D is unresolved. Trimming removed 4 bases from V and 3 bases from J, with 13 bases in between. Germline V gene sequence: CDR1 SGHAT, CDR2 FQNNGV. The CDR3 runs to 14 residues. The CDR3 here is CASSSPRNGYEQYF. The CDR3 coding sequence is TGTGCCAGCAGCTCTCCGAGGAACGGCTACGAGCAGTACTTC.

This chain links TRBV7-9 with TRBJ2-7, with D perhaps assigned TRBD1 or TRBD2 (6 bases each). V lost 5 bases to trimming and J lost 6 bases, with 11 bases between them. The CDR3 is made up of 12 amino acids. Germline lookup yields CDR1 SEHNR and CDR2 FQNEAQ (reference sequence). CDR3 protein: CASSNWGAEQYF. The CDR3 DNA sequence: TGTGCCAGCAGCAATTGGGGGGCCGAGCAGTACTTC.

This clonotype has at least ten counts. The genes are TRBV28 and TRBJ1-2; 7 bases fit TRBD1. V shed 4 bases and J 5 bases; nucleotides not matched to a gene: 7. Germline CDR1 MDHEN, CDR2 SYDVKM. The length of the CDR3 is 14 residues. CDR3 sequence: CASSSPGQMYGYTF. In DNA, the CDR3 is TGTGCCAGCAGTTCTCCGGGACAGATGTATGGCTACACCTTC.

The rearrangement joins TRBV11-3 to TRBJ2-5; no definite D call. This CDR3 is 14 amino acids long. Trimming took 5 bases from V and 3 from J, leaving 13 bases between them. Germline lookup yields CDR1 SGHNT and CDR2 YENEEA. As DNA, the CDR3 is TGTGCCAGCAGCCCCATGGGGAAGGAAGAGACCCAGTACTTC. Its translation: CASSPMGKEETQYF.

This clonotype was seen ten or more times. This chain links TRBV2 with TRBJ2-7; D might be TRBD1 (6 bases). V shed 5 bases and J shed 7 bases, with 21 bases lying between them. From germline, CDR1 is SNHLY and CDR2 FYNNEI. The CDR3 totals 15 residues. Written as DNA, the CDR3 is TGTGCCAGCAGTATAGGACAGCCGTTAGTCCAAGAGCAGTACTTC. Translation gives CASSIGQPLVQEQYF.

The chain joins TRBV6-1 to TRBJ1-5, with 9 bases matching TRBD1. The CDR3 contains 14 residues. The trim removed 7 bases at V and 5 bases at J, leaving 6 bases unmatched. Looked up from germline, CDR1 is MNHNS and CDR2 is SASEGT. The CDR3 sequence is CASTDGTGHQPQHF. The CDR3 DNA reads as TGTGCCAGCACCGACGGGACAGGGCATCAGCCCCAGCATTTT.

The chain employs TRBV4-2 and TRBJ1-2, with TRBD1 matching 9 bases. This CDR3 has 17 residues. Germline V CDR1 and CDR2: LGHNA, YNFKEQ. The ends lost 4 bases at V and 2 bases at J; junction bases unmatched: 11. The chain's CDR3 is CASSPQWGQGPNYGYTF. As DNA, the CDR3 is TGTGCCAGCAGCCCACAGTGGGGACAGGGTCCGAACTATGGCTACACCTTC.

This clonotype was recorded at least ten times. The V call is TRBV6-1, the J call TRBJ2-2; TRBD1 agrees at 7 bases. This CDR3 is 12 amino acids long. Germline lookup yields CDR1 MNHNS and CDR2 SASEGT. The V gene end was trimmed by 9 bases and the J gene end by 10 bases; junction bases not matched to a gene: 8. This CDR3 reads CASFEGAEELFF. CDR3 DNA sequence: TGTGCCAGTTTCGAGGGGGCGGAGGAGCTGTTTTTT.

This clonotype came up many times. This rearrangement joins TRBV12-3 or TRBV12-4 to TRBJ2-5, with a possible D match to TRBD1 (6 bases). The CDR3 runs to 14 residues. V was shortened by 2 bases and J by 2 bases, with 9 bases between the two germline ends. CDR3 amino acids: CASSLLGGQETQYF. CDR3 coding DNA: TGTGCCAGCAGTTTACTAGGGGGTCAAGAGACCCAGTACTTC.

This clonotype came up many times. The chain has TRBV9 and TRBJ2-7; perhaps TRBD2 as D (6 bases). Per the germline V gene, CDR1 is SGDLS and CDR2 is YYNGEE. Trimming shortened V by 0 bases and J by 6 bases, and 13 bases separated the two germline ends. This CDR3 is built from 14 residues. CDR3: CASSVALEGTEQYF. The DNA for the CDR3 is TGTGCCAGCAGCGTAGCTCTGGAGGGGACCGAGCAGTACTTC.

This chain links TRBV6-5 with TRBJ2-2; 7 nucleotides agree with TRBD2. V lost 2 bases, J lost 1 base, and 4 bases stayed unmatched. This CDR3 comprises 16 residues. CDR1 MNHEY and CDR2 SVGAGI come from the germline V gene. CDR3 nucleotide sequence: TGTGCCAGCAGTTACCGGGGGGACCGGAACACCGGGGAGCTGTTTTTT. Amino acids: CASSYRGDRNTGELFF.

This clonotype was seen ten or more times. The chain couples TRBV5-1 to TRBJ2-2; no firm D call. Between the trimmed V and J ends, which lost 9 bases and 11 bases, there was a span of 14 bases. The CDR3 totals 11 residues. Germline CDR1 reads SGHRS; CDR2 reads YFSETQ. CDR3 sequence: CATSMKGELFF. Written as DNA, the CDR3 is TGCGCCACATCTATGAAGGGCGAGCTGTTTTTT.

Ten or more counts support this clonotype. The chain uses TRBV25-1 and TRBJ1-2; D gene unclear. The ends were cut back, 5 bases at V and 6 bases at J, with 7 bases in the middle. In germline, CDR1 is MGHDK, CDR2 SYGVNS. The CDR3 is made up of 11 amino acids. The CDR3 spells CASSFANGYTF. DNA for the CDR3: TGTGCCAGCAGTTTTGCTAATGGCTACACCTTC.

The V and J genes are TRBV6-7 and TRBJ1-1; D is ambiguous. TRBV6-7 is assigned to the ORF class and has an uncertain function. The V end was cut by 2 bases, the J end by 11 bases, with 21 bases between. The CDR3 runs to 15 residues. The DNA for the CDR3 is TGTGCCAGCAGTTACCCCCCGACCAGCTTCCCAATGGCTTTCTTT. Protein: CASSYPPTSFPMAFF.

A word on this clonotype: A much larger clone lies a single base off, so this may be a read error. V gene TRBV7-9 combines with J gene TRBJ2-5; D not resolved. The V gene's germline CDR1 is SEHNR and CDR2 FQNEAQ (reference sequence). This CDR3 is built from 15 residues. Written as DNA, the CDR3 is TGTGCCAGCAGTTCGCAAGACGAGTTCCAAGAGGCCCAGTACTTC. Translating gives CASSSQDEFQEAQYF.

This clonotype appeared many times. The genes are TRBV12-3 or TRBV12-4 and TRBJ1-5; tentative D call: TRBD1 (5 bases). CDR3 length equals 20 residues. Trimming took 3 bases from V and 3 from J, leaving 27 bases between them. The CDR3 loop reads CASSLGRVGTLLNLNQPQHF. The CDR3 region has the DNA TGTGCCAGCAGTTTGGGGAGGGTCGGGACCCTCCTAAACCTCAATCAGCCCCAGCATTTT.

The sample holds many counts of this clonotype. This chain links TRBV28 with TRBJ2-7, with a tentative D call TRBD2 (6 bases). The CDR3 is 14 amino acids. V gave up 1 base and J gave up 4 bases, with 11 bases separating them. The germline V gene has CDR1 MDHEN and CDR2 SYDVKM. The CDR3, as DNA: TGTGCCAGCAGTTTATTAGGAGGGATTTACGAGCAGTACTTC. Amino acid sequence: CASSLLGGIYEQYF. The full variable domain, its missing parts supplied by reference TRBV28 and TRBJ2-7, is DVKVTQSSRYLVKRTGEKVFLECVQDMDHENMFWYRQDPGLGLRLIYFSYDVKMKEKGDIPEGYSVSREKKERFSLILESASTNQTSMYLCASSLLGGIYEQYFGPGTRLTVT.

This clonotype was found many times. The J gene is TRBJ1-2, the V gene TRBV12-3 or TRBV12-4, with a possible D match to TRBD1 (5 bases). The CDR3 loop spans 12 amino acids. Between the trimmed V and J ends, which lost 3 bases and 8 bases, there was a span of 10 bases. In nucleotides, the CDR3 is TGTGCCAGCAGTTTTTACGGGGGAGGCTACACCTTC. Translated, it gives CASSFYGGGYTF.

This clonotype was recorded a few times. Since a much larger clone is just one base distant, this may be a read error. The genes are TRBV12-3 or TRBV12-4 and TRBJ1-5; possibly TRBD1 for D (6 bases). V was pared by 4 bases and J by 2 bases, with 9 bases between. This CDR3 is built from 14 residues. The CDR3 DNA follows: TGTGCCAGCAGTTCGGGGACACGCAATCAGCCCCAGCATTTT. The encoded protein is CASSSGTRNQPQHF.

The J gene is TRBJ1-5, the V gene TRBV4-1, with no clear D. There are 18 residues in the CDR3. Germline CDR1 MGHRA, CDR2 YSYEKL. The V end lost 4 bases, the J end lost 0 bases, and 19 bases lay between the germline ends. This CDR3 is CASSPPVGGIYSNQPQHF. CDR3 nucleotide sequence: TGCGCCAGCAGCCCCCCCGTAGGAGGGATTTATAGCAATCAGCCCCAGCATTTT.

This clonotype was found many times. This rearrangement joins TRBV11-2 to TRBJ1-1; unclear D gene. Germline CDR1 and CDR2: SGHAT and FQNNGV. Trimming removed 2 bases at V and 3 bases at J, with 7 bases between. The CDR3 runs 13 residues. CDR3 sequence reads: CASSLRRDTEAFF. DNA of the CDR3: TGTGCCAGCAGCTTACGCCGGGACACTGAAGCTTTCTTT.

This clonotype showed up many times. The rearrangement joins TRBV6-5 to TRBJ1-5; D call uncertain. The CDR3 contains 13 residues. In germline, CDR1 is MNHEY, CDR2 SVGAGI. V lost 2 bases and J 6 bases, leaving 8 bases between the germline ends. In DNA, the CDR3 is TGTGCCAGCAGTTACGTCAAGGGTCAGCCCCAGCATTTT. Translation gives CASSYVKGQPQHF.

This clonotype was recorded a few times. The chain has TRBV12-3 or TRBV12-4 and TRBJ2-2; D may be TRBD1 (5 bases). CDR3 size: 16 residues. Trimming shortened V by 6 bases and J by 0 bases, and 14 bases separated the two germline ends. This CDR3 is CASSRQGVANTGELFF. The CDR3 DNA is TGTGCCAGCAGCCGGCAGGGCGTCGCGAACACCGGGGAGCTGTTTTTT.

The sample holds many counts of this clonotype. J is TRBJ1-5 and V is TRBV10-3; maybe TRBD1 (5 bases). V was cut by 6 bases and J by 4 bases, with 10 bases left in between. In germline, CDR1 is ENHRY, CDR2 SYGVKD. The CDR3 consists of 13 residues. As DNA, the CDR3 is TGTGCCATCAGCAGACAGTCTAATCAGCCCCAGCATTTT. It is translated as CAISRQSNQPQHF.